This section outlines one T cell receptor (beta chain) sequence together with its context. Its antigen is undetermined. These data are taken from a study of cytomegalovirus exposure and HLA in healthy donors. General study findings and limits: The classifier reportedly diagnosed cytomegalovirus status with high sensitivity and specificity. Overall, around 160 TCR beta chains were annotated as cytomegalovirus-associated. Among the CMV-associated chains, three were confirmed in vitro as specific for CMV antigens.

The donors were part of the validation cohort of 120 subjects. That cohort was separate from the first cohort, which comprised about 730 subjects. Some clones are missing from TCRdb's copy, which holds only in-frame ones; the method was immunoSEQ multiplex PCR. The sample shows about 130,000 clones, 90% of them seen only once. This CDR3 spans 13 amino acids. With 5 bases removed from V and 4 bases from J, the gap between germline ends came to 12 bases. Looked up from germline, CDR1 is SEHNR and CDR2 is FQNEAQ (reference sequence). The TCR was taken from a woman aged 25 to 45 in good health and CMV-seropositive. The chain recombines TRBV7-9 with TRBJ2-7, with D possibly matching TRBD1 (6 bases). The specimen was PBMCs. The CDR3 nucleotides are TGTGCCAGCAGCCCCTTGACAGGTTACGAGCAGTACTTC. As protein: CASSPLTGYEQYF.